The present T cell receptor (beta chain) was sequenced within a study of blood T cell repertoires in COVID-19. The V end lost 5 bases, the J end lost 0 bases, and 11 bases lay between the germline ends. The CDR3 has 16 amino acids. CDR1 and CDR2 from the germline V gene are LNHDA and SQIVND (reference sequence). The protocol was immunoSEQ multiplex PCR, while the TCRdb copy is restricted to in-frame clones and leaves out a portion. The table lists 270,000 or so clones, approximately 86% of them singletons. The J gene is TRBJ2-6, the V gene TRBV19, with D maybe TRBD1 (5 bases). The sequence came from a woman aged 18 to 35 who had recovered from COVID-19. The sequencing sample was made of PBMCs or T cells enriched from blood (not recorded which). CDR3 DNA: TGTGCCAGTAGTTCAGGTAGGGGCTCTGGGGCCAACGTCCTGACTTTC. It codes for CASSSGRGSGANVLTF.